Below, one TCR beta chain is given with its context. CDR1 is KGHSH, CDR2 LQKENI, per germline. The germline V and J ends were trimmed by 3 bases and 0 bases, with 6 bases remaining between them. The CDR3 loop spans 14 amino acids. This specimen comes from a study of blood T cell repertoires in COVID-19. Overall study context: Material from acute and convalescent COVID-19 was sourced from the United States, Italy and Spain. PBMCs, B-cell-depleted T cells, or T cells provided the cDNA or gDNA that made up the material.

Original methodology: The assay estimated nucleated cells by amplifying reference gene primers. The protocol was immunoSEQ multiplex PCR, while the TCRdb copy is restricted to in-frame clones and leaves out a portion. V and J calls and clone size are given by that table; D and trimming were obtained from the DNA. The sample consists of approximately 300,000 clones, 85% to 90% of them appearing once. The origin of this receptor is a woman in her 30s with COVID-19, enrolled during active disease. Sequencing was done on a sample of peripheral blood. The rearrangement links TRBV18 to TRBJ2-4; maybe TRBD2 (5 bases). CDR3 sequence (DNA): TGTGCCAGCTCACCCGCGGGAGCCAAAAACATTCAGTACTTC. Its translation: CASSPAGAKNIQYF.